The clone carrying this T cell receptor (beta chain) has just one count. Its antigen is unknown. The data stem from a study of T cell responses to AZD1222 COVID-19 vaccine. Notes on the study in general: Donors were largely white British and mainly female; clonal diversity was possibly underestimated.

Profiling relied on immunoSEQ multiplex PCR, and the TCRdb table lists in-frame clones only, not all of them. The table lists roughly 120,000 clones, 88% of them singletons. Sequencing was performed on peripheral blood, taken on day 0 of AZD1222 vaccination. The sequence was obtained from an adult in good health.

This chain's CDR3 is CASSLAGASEGYTF. The CDR3 DNA sequence: TGCGCCAGCAGCTTGGCTGGGGCCTCCGAAGGCTACACCTTC. The rearrangement uses TRBV5-1 and TRBJ1-2; D is possibly TRBD1 (5 bases). Germline CDR1 and CDR2: SGHRS and YFSETQ. The V gene lost 0 bases and the J gene lost 8 bases, with 14 bases spanning the gap. The CDR3 runs 14 residues. Full variable domain (missing parts from reference TRBV5-1 and TRBJ1-2): KAGVTQTPRYLIKTRGQQVTLSCSPISGHRSVSWYQQTPGQGLQFLFEYFSETQRNKGNFPGRFSGRQFSNSRSEMNVSTLELGDSALYLCASSLAGASEGYTFGSGTRLTVV.